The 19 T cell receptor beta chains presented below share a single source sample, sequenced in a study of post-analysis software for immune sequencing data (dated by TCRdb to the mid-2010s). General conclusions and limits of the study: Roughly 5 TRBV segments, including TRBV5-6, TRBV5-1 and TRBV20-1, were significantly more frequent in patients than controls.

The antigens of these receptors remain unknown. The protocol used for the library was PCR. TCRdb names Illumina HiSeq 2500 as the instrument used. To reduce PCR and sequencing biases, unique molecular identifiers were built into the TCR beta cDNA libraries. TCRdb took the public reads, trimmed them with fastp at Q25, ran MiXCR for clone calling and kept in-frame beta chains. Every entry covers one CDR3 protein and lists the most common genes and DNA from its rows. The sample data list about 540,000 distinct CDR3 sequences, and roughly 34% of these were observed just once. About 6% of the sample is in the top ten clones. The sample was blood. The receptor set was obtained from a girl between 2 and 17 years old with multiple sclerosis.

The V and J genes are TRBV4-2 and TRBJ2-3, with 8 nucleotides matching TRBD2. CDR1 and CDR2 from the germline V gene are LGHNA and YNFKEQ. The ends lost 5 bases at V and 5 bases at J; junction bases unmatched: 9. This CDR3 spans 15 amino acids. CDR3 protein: CASSSEIAGRDTQYF. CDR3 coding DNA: TGTGCCAGCAGCTCCGAAATAGCGGGACGAGATACGCAGTATTTT.

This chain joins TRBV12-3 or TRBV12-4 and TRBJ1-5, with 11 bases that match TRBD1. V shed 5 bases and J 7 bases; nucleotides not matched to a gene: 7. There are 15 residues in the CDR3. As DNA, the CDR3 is TGTGCCAGCAGTCCCGGGACAGGGGGAAGGCAGCCCCAGCATTTT. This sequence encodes CASSPGTGGRQPQHF.

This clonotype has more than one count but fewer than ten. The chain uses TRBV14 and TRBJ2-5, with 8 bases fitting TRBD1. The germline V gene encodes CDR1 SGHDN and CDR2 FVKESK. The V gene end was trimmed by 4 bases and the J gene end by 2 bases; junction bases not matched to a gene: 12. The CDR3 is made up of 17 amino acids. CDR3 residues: CASSPFYPGTGQETQYF. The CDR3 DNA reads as TGTGCCAGCAGCCCCTTCTACCCCGGGACAGGACAAGAGACCCAGTACTTC.

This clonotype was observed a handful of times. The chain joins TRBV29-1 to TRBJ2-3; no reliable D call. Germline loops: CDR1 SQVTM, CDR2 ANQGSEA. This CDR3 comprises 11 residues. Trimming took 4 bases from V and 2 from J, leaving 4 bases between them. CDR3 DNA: TGCAGCGTTGGACTCACAGATACGCAGTATTTT. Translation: CSVGLTDTQYF.

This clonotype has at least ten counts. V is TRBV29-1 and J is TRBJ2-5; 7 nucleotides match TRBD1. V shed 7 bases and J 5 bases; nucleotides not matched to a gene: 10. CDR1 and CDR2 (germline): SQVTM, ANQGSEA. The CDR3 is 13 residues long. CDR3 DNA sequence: TGCAGCGGGGCTATATCAGGGGGTGAGACCCAGTACTTC. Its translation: CSGAISGGETQYF.

This CDR3 is CSAGMPGQGHEQYF. The DNA for the CDR3 is TGCAGTGCGGGGATGCCGGGACAGGGACACGAGCAGTACTTC. The chain employs TRBV20-1 and TRBJ2-5, with 9 bases matching TRBD1. The J call may not be correct, given that the DNA end is closer to TRBJ2-7. The germline V gene encodes CDR1 DFQATT and CDR2 SNEGSKA (reference sequence). The CDR3 consists of 14 residues.

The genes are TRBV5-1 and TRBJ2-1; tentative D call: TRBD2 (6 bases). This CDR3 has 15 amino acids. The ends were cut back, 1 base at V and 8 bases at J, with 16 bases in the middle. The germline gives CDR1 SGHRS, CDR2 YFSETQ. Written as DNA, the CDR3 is TGCGCCAGCAGCTTGTATGGCGGGGAGATATATGAGCAGTTCTTC. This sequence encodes CASSLYGGEIYEQFF.

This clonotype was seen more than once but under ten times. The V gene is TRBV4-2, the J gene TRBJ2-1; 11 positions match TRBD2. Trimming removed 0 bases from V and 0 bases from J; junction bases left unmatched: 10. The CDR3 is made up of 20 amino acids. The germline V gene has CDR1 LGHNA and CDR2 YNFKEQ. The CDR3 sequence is CASSQDLAGGRSSSYNEQFF. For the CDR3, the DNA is TGTGCCAGCAGCCAAGATCTAGCGGGGGGTCGATCTAGCTCCTACAATGAGCAGTTCTTC.

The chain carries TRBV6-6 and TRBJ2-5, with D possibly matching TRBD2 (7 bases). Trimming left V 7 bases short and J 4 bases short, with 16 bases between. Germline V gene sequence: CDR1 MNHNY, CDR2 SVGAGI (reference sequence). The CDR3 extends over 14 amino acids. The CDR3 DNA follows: TGTGCCAGCACCATGACAGGCGGGGGAGAGACCCAGTACTTC. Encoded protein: CASTMTGGGETQYF.

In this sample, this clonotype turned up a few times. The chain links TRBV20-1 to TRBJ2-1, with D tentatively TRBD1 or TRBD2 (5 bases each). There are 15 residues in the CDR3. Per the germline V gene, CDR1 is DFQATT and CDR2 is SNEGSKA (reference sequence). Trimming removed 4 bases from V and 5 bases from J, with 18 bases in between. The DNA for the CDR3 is TGCAGTGCTACCTTACTGGGGGTGCAGAACAATGAGCAGTTCTTC. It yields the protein CSATLLGVQNNEQFF.

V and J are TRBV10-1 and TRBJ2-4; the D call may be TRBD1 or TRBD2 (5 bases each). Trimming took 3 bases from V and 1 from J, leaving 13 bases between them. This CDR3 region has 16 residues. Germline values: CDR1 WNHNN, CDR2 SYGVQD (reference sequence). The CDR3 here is CASSDSPGTAKNIQYF. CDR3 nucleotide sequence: TGCGCCAGCAGTGATTCGCCAGGGACGGCCAAAAACATTCAGTACTTC.

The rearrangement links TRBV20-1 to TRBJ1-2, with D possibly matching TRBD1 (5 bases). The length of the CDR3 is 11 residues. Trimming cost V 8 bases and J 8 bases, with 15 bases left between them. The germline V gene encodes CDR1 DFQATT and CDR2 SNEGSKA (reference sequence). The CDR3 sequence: CSWGGDRGYTF. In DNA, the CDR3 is TGCAGTTGGGGGGGAGATAGAGGCTACACCTTC.

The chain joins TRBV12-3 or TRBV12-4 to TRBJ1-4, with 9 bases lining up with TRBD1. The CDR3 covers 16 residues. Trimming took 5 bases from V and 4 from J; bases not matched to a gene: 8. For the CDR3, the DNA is TGTGCCAGCAGTGTCGGACAGGGGCACGATAATGAAAAACTGTTTTTT. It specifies CASSVGQGHDNEKLFF.

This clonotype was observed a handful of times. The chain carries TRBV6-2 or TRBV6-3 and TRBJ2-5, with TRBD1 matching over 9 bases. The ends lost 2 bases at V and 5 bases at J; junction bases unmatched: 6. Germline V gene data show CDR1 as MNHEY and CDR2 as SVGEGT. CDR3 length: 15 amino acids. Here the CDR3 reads CASSYDIGTGETQYF. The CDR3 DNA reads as TGTGCCAGCAGTTACGATATCGGGACAGGGGAGACCCAGTACTTC.

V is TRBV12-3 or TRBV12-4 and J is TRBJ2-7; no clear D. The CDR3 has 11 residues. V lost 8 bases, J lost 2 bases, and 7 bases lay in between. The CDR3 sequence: CASGEAYEQYF. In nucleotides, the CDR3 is TGTGCCAGCGGAGAGGCCTACGAGCAGTACTTC.

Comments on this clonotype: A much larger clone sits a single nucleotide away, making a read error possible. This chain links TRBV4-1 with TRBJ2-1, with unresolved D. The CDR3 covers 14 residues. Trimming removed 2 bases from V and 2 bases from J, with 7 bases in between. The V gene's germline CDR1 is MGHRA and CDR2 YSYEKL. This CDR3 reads CASSQRPTYNEQFF. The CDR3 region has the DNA TGCGCCAGCAGCCAACGACCGACCTACAATGAGCAGTTCTTC.

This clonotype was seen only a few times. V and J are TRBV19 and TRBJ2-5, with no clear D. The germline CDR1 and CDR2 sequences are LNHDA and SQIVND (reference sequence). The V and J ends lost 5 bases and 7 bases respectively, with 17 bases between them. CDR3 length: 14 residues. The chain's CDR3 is CASSATDAWGTQYF. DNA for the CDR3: TGTGCCAGTAGTGCAACGGATGCTTGGGGGACCCAGTACTTC.

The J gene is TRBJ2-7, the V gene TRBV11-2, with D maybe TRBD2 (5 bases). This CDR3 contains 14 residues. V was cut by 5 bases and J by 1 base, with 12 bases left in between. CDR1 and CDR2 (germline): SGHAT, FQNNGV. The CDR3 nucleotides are TGTGCCAGCAGCCCCGATCGGACTTCCTACGAGCAGTACTTC. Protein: CASSPDRTSYEQYF.

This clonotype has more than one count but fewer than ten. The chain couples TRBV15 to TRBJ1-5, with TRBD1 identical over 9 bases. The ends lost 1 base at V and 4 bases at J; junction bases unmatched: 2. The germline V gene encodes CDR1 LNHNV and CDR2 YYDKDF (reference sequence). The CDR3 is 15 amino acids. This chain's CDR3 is CATSRAGTGNQPQHF. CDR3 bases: TGTGCCACCAGCAGAGCCGGGACAGGGAATCAGCCCCAGCATTTT.